Described below is a single T cell receptor beta chain sequence and its context. What it recognizes is unknown. Trimming took 1 base from V and 0 from J, leaving 7 bases between them. The germline V gene has CDR1 LNHNV and CDR2 YYDKDF (reference sequence). The CDR3 is made up of 15 amino acids. This specimen belongs to a study of cytomegalovirus exposure and HLA in healthy donors. Study in general: Genetic ancestry analysis placed around four fifths of the 398 donors that were genotyped in the Caucasian-associated cluster. Study-level points and caveats: Later on, analysis showed that most CMV-associated TCR beta chains appeared to be HLA-restricted. Sequence variants that were highly shared formed a cluster that was likely a sequencing artifact.

PCR used 60 Vbeta primers and 13 Jbeta primers. Method: immunoSEQ multiplex PCR; TCRdb's copy keeps in-frame clones and lacks some. The profile shows approximately 140,000 clones, approximately 80% of them singletons. This receptor was obtained from a male donor in good health and CMV-seronegative. The gene calls are TRBV15 and TRBJ1-5; D is ambiguous. The sample consisted of PBMCs. In nucleotides, the CDR3 is TGTGCCACCAGCAGAGTACGGAGTAGCAATCAGCCCCAGCATTTT. It encodes CATSRVRSSNQPQHF.